These 24 T cell receptor beta chains originate from one sample sequenced in a study of T cell changes during pregnancy in multiple sclerosis. The table came from immunoSEQ multiplex PCR; TCRdb's copy has only in-frame clones and leaves some out. This sample has roughly 120,000 clones, with 80% to 95% found just once. The sample consisted of peripheral blood, taken in the third trimester of pregnancy. The receptors derive from a female donor with multiple sclerosis, enrolled in a pregnancy study.

In this sample, this clone turned up a few times. V gene TRBV7-6 combines with J gene TRBJ1-4; 7 nucleotides match TRBD1. Germline CDR1 is SGHVS and CDR2 is FNYEAQ. The V gene end was trimmed by 4 bases and the J gene end by 8 bases; junction bases not matched to a gene: 7. The CDR3 has 14 residues. CDR3 residues: CASSSTGDLEKLFF. In nucleotides, the CDR3 is TGTGCCAGCAGCTCCACAGGGGACCTAGAAAAACTGTTTTTT.

This clone was picked up one time. The chain links TRBV5-1 to TRBJ2-1; 15 nucleotides line up with TRBD2. The J segment lost 2 bases and the V segment lost 4 bases, leaving 10 bases of the junction unmatched. The CDR3 covers 19 residues. Per the germline V gene, CDR1 is SGHRS and CDR2 is YFSETQ. In DNA, the CDR3 is TGCGCCAGCAGCCTGGGGGGACTAGCGGGGGGTCCAACCTACAATGAGCAGTTCTTC. This translates into CASSLGGLAGGPTYNEQFF.

The sample holds one count of this clone. The chain carries TRBV28 and TRBJ1-5; TRBD1 might be the D (6 bases). The CDR3 totals 15 residues. CDR1 is MDHEN and CDR2 is SYDVKM in the germline V gene. The germline V and J ends were trimmed by 4 bases and 6 bases, with 16 bases remaining between them. Written as DNA, the CDR3 is TGTGCCAGCAGTTCCCGGGGGGCTCTTGGTCAGCCCCAGCATTTT. Protein sequence: CASSSRGALGQPQHF.

This rearrangement joins TRBV27 to TRBJ2-1, with 9 bases aligning to TRBD1. The germline gives CDR1 MNHEY, CDR2 SMNVEV (reference sequence). This CDR3 has 14 amino acids. The junction had 9 bases not matched to a gene; V was cut back by 5 bases and J by 10 bases. CDR3 sequence reads: CASSPQQGAREQFF. CDR3 nucleotide sequence: TGTGCCAGCAGTCCCCAACAGGGGGCAAGGGAGCAGTTCTTC.

This chain uses TRBV7-9 with TRBJ1-2; D not certain. Germline V CDR1 and CDR2: SEHNR, FQNEAQ (reference sequence). The CDR3 spans 14 residues. Deletions cut 1 base from V and 4 bases from J, with 10 bases between. The CDR3 sequence: CASSLGTASYGYTF. Here the CDR3 DNA reads TGTGCCAGCAGCTTAGGAACAGCCTCCTATGGCTACACCTTC. Filled out from reference TRBV7-9 and TRBJ1-2, the complete variable domain reads DTGVSQNPRHKITKRGQNVTFRCDPISEHNRLYWYRQTLGQGPEFLTYFQNEAQLEKSRLLSDRFSAERPKGSFSTLEIQRTEQGDSAMYLCASSLGTASYGYTFGSGTRLTVV.

Only one count was recorded for this clone. The V and J genes are TRBV10-3 and TRBJ1-5; the D gene is possibly TRBD1 (5 bases). This CDR3 has 14 amino acids. Germline assignment: CDR1 ENHRY and CDR2 SYGVKD. V was pared by 4 bases and J by 8 bases, with 15 bases between. DNA for the CDR3: TGTGCCATCAGTGGGGCCGTAGGGGTAGAGCCCCAGCATTTT. Its protein is CAISGAVGVEPQHF.

This clone was recorded once. The chain links TRBV7-7 to TRBJ2-1, with 7 bases aligning to TRBD1. V lost 7 bases, J lost 6 bases, and 18 bases stayed unmatched. CDR1 and CDR2 from the germline V gene are SSHAT and FNYEAQ (reference sequence). This CDR3 spans 17 amino acids. The CDR3 here is CASKTYTGQRRLNEQFF. For the CDR3, the DNA is TGTGCCAGCAAAACGTACACGGGACAGCGACGTCTCAATGAGCAGTTCTTC.

The genes are TRBV6-5 and TRBJ2-7, with 8 bases fitting TRBD1. CDR3 length: 15 residues. The V segment lost 0 bases and the J segment 3 bases; nucleotides outside the gene matches: 4. CDR1 MNHEY and CDR2 SVGAGI come from the germline V gene. The CDR3 DNA follows: TGTGCCAGCAGTTACTCCGGACAGGGAGGCTACGAGCAGTACTTC. Translated, it gives CASSYSGQGGYEQYF.

The chain couples TRBV5-1 to TRBJ1-2; TRBD1 matches at 8 bases. The CDR3 consists of 15 residues. CDR1 and CDR2 (germline): SGHRS, YFSETQ. With V trimmed by 0 bases and J by 2 bases, 3 bases remained unmatched. This chain's CDR3 is CASSLGDRLNYGYTF. The CDR3 DNA reads TGCGCCAGCAGCTTGGGGGACAGGTTGAACTATGGCTACACCTTC.

This chain joins TRBV9 and TRBJ1-1; D gene ambiguous. Germline V lookup: CDR1 SGDLS, CDR2 YYNGEE. The CDR3 is made up of 15 amino acids. Trimming stripped 0 bases from V and 0 bases from J, with 9 bases between. In DNA, the CDR3 is TGTGCCAGCAGCGTAGGGCCCCTCATGAACACTGAAGCTTTCTTT. It specifies CASSVGPLMNTEAFF. Full variable domain (rest looked up from reference TRBV9 and TRBJ1-1): DSGVTQTPKHLITATGQRVTLRCSPRSGDLSVYWYQQSLDQGLQFLIQYYNGEERAKGNILERFSAQQFPDLHSELNLSSLELGDSALYFCASSVGPLMNTEAFFGQGTRLTVV.

The chain carries TRBV10-3 and TRBJ2-1, with TRBD1 matching over 8 bases. The V and J ends lost 2 bases and 7 bases, in that order; junction bases with no gene match: 4. The CDR3 contains 14 residues. The V gene's germline CDR1 is ENHRY and CDR2 SYGVKD. The chain's CDR3 is CAISEDRGRNEQFF. The DNA of the CDR3 is TGTGCCATCAGTGAGGACAGGGGAAGGAATGAGCAGTTCTTC.

This chain uses TRBV11-2 with TRBJ1-2, with 7 bases that match TRBD1. Germline CDR1 is SGHAT and CDR2 is FQNNGV. The CDR3 sequence is 15 residues long. J gave up 4 bases and V 1 base, and 6 bases lay outside the gene matches. The CDR3 DNA sequence: TGTGCCAGCAGCTTAGGGCCGGGACAGCCCTATGGCTACACCTTC. Translation: CASSLGPGQPYGYTF.

This chain links TRBV13 with TRBJ1-3; 10 bases map to TRBD1. Germline-derived CDR1 and CDR2 are PRHDT and FYEKMQ (reference sequence). The CDR3 is 16 amino acids. With 4 bases clipped from V and 3 bases from J, the junction kept 6 bases outside the gene matches. This CDR3 reads CASSSDRGPGGNTIYF. The DNA for the CDR3 is TGTGCCAGCAGCTCCGACAGGGGGCCGGGTGGAAACACCATATATTTT.

CDR3 DNA: TGTGCCAGCAGTGACGGAGTCAATGAAAAACTGTTTTTT. It encodes CASSDGVNEKLFF. This chain joins TRBV6-4 and TRBJ1-4; the D is unclear. From germline, CDR1 is MRHNA and CDR2 SNTAGT. The CDR3 covers 13 residues. V was clipped by 2 bases and J by 5 bases, with 6 bases between them.

V and J are TRBV9 and TRBJ2-1; possible D gene TRBD2, 6 bases. Germline values: CDR1 SGDLS, CDR2 YYNGEE. This CDR3 is 16 amino acids long. V dropped 8 bases and J dropped 1 base, with 19 bases sitting between them. CDR3 amino acids: CASSLEGRGSYNEQFF. The CDR3 DNA follows: TGTGCCAGTAGTCTCGAAGGGCGGGGTTCCTACAATGAGCAGTTCTTC.

This rearrangement joins TRBV5-4 to TRBJ2-7; the match to TRBD1 covers 12 bases. The CDR3 consists of 15 residues. V dropped 4 bases and J dropped 6; count of bases not matched to a gene: 8. Per the germline V gene, CDR1 is SGHNT and CDR2 is YYREEE (reference sequence). The CDR3 reads CASSRGGQGAAEQYF. For the CDR3, the DNA is TGTGCCAGCAGCCGCGGGGGACAGGGGGCCGCCGAGCAGTACTTC.

The rearrangement links TRBV5-6 to TRBJ1-1; D is perhaps TRBD1 (6 bases). CDR1 SGHDT and CDR2 YYEEEE come from the germline V gene. V lost 4 bases to trimming and J lost 4 bases, with 11 bases between them. This CDR3 comprises 13 residues. The CDR3 nucleotides are TGTGCCAGCAGCAGGGGACAAGTCACTGAAGCTTTCTTT. Protein: CASSRGQVTEAFF.

The gene calls are TRBV16 and TRBJ2-5, with 7 bases aligning to TRBD1. This CDR3 has 17 residues. The V gene's germline CDR1 is KGHSY and CDR2 FQNENV. V lost 0 bases, J lost 5 bases, and 12 bases stayed unmatched. The CDR3 protein is CASSQSKGAGGGETQYF. DNA of the CDR3: TGTGCCAGCAGCCAATCGAAGGGTGCAGGGGGTGGGGAGACCCAGTACTTC.

V and J are TRBV7-2 and TRBJ2-1; 13 nucleotides match TRBD2. The ends lost 8 bases at V and 6 bases at J; junction bases unmatched: 7. The CDR3 has 15 residues. In germline, CDR1 is SGHTA, CDR2 FQGNSA. In DNA, the CDR3 is TGTGCCAGCCGCTCCGGGACTAGCGGGGTCAATGAGCAGTTCTTC. Translating gives CASRSGTSGVNEQFF.

The rearrangement joins TRBV5-4 to TRBJ2-7, with D hard to call. This CDR3 has 13 amino acids. Germline-derived CDR1 and CDR2 are SGHNT and YYREEE (reference sequence). With 4 bases removed from V and 6 bases from J, the gap between germline ends came to 14 bases. CDR3 nucleotide sequence: TGTGCCAGCAGCGCCGGCCCTGGGCGCGAGCAGTACTTC. Translated: CASSAGPGREQYF.

The genes are TRBV6-5 and TRBJ1-1; 7 positions agree with TRBD1. V lost 2 bases and J lost 5; bases outside the gene matches: 11. Germline assignment: CDR1 MNHEY and CDR2 SVGAGI. The CDR3 runs to 16 residues. This CDR3 reads CASSYRGSGGKTEAFF. The CDR3 DNA sequence: TGTGCCAGCAGTTACAGGGGGTCAGGGGGTAAGACTGAAGCTTTCTTT.

The rearrangement joins TRBV6-4 to TRBJ1-1; D possibly corresponds to TRBD1 (6 bases). Trimming took off 3 bases at V and 5 bases at J, with 13 bases between the two ends. The CDR3 loop spans 14 amino acids. Per the germline V gene, CDR1 is MRHNA and CDR2 is SNTAGT. The CDR3 protein is CASSENREGTEAFF. The DNA for the CDR3 is TGTGCCAGCAGTGAGAACAGGGAGGGGACTGAAGCTTTCTTT.

V gene TRBV9 combines with J gene TRBJ2-1, with TRBD2 as a possible D gene (5 bases). The CDR3 consists of 13 residues. Per germline, CDR1 SGDLS and CDR2 YYNGEE. Between the trimmed V and J ends, which lost 0 bases and 8 bases, there was a span of 9 bases. The CDR3: CASSVGTSDEQFF. The CDR3 nucleotides read TGTGCCAGCAGCGTAGGGACTTCAGATGAGCAGTTCTTC. The complete variable domain, with remaining parts taken from reference TRBV9 and TRBJ2-1, reads DSGVTQTPKHLITATGQRVTLRCSPRSGDLSVYWYQQSLDQGLQFLIQYYNGEERAKGNILERFSAQQFPDLHSELNLSSLELGDSALYFCASSVGTSDEQFFGPGTRLTVL.

The chain joins TRBV5-1 to TRBJ2-1, with D maybe TRBD1 (8 bases). The CDR3 runs 15 residues. V was trimmed by 1 base and J by 8 bases, leaving 16 bases between them. Germline V gene sequence: CDR1 SGHRS, CDR2 YFSETQ. The CDR3 DNA reads as TGCGCCAGCAGCTTGAGGACAGGGAGGGACGATGAGCAGTTCTTC. Its protein is CASSLRTGRDDEQFF.